The 32 T cell receptor beta chains below were found in one sample sequenced in a study of OX40 agonist ivuxolimab in advanced cancers. TCRdb's table, derived via immunoSEQ multiplex PCR, lists solely in-frame clones and lacks some. The sample lists tens of thousands of clones; 85% to 90% were seen once. The material was CD4+ or CD8+ T cells sorted from blood, obtained in a trial of the OX40 agonist ivuxolimab. These receptors were obtained from an adult with an advanced solid tumor such as melanoma, head and neck, liver or kidney cancer.

The V gene is TRBV29-1, the J gene TRBJ2-7; no firm D call. Germline lookup yields CDR1 SQVTM and CDR2 ANQGSEA. V shed 8 bases and J shed 7 bases, with 15 bases lying between them. CDR3 length equals 11 residues. CDR3 loop: CSSSESGEQYF. For the CDR3, the DNA is TGCAGCTCTTCGGAAAGTGGAGAGCAGTACTTC.

The rearrangement joins TRBV5-5 to TRBJ1-5; D not resolved. The CDR3 totals 14 residues. Germline loops: CDR1 SGHKS, CDR2 YYEKEE (reference sequence). Trimming took 3 bases from V and 4 from J, leaving 11 bases between them. The DNA for the CDR3 is TGTGCCAGCAGCTCGGTAGGGAAAAATCAGCCCCAGCATTTT. It codes for CASSSVGKNQPQHF.

The chain links TRBV25-1 to TRBJ1-1; D is uncertain. CDR3 length: 11 amino acids. Germline V gene data show CDR1 as MGHDK and CDR2 as SYGVNS. V lost 6 bases and J 3 bases, leaving 5 bases between the germline ends. As DNA, the CDR3 is TGTGCCAGCAGAAGCGACACTGAAGCTTTCTTT. Residues: CASRSDTEAFF.

The chain is built from TRBV11-2 and TRBJ1-1, with TRBD1 identical over 7 bases. The trim removed 3 bases at V and 1 base at J, leaving 2 bases unmatched. The CDR3 totals 14 residues. Germline-derived CDR1 and CDR2 are SGHAT and FQNNGV. CDR3 loop: CASSFQGGNTEAFF. The DNA of the CDR3 is TGTGCCAGCAGCTTCCAGGGGGGGAACACTGAAGCTTTCTTT.

The V call is TRBV7-3, the J call TRBJ2-3; no firm D call. The CDR3 totals 15 residues. Deletions cut 0 bases from V and 3 bases from J, with 10 bases between. The germline V gene has CDR1 SGHTA and CDR2 FQGTGA. Here the CDR3 DNA reads TGTGCCAGCAGCTTAACTGTTGATGGAACAGATACGCAGTATTTT. It encodes CASSLTVDGTDTQYF.

The chain uses TRBV11-2 and TRBJ2-3; D unclear. V lost 0 bases and J lost 4, with 8 bases in between. The CDR3 contains 14 residues. CDR1 SGHAT and CDR2 FQNNGV come from the germline V gene. CDR3 sequence (DNA): TGTGCCAGCAGCTTAGATAGGACCGCAGATACGCAGTATTTT. Translation gives CASSLDRTADTQYF. Drawing the rest from reference TRBV11-2 and TRBJ2-3, the complete variable domain is EAGVAQSPRYKIIEKRQSVAFWCNPISGHATLYWYQQILGQGPKLLIQFQNNGVVDDSQLPKDRFSAERLKGVDSTLKIQPAKLEDSAVYLCASSLDRTADTQYFGPGTRLTVL.

This chain uses TRBV11-1 with TRBJ2-5, with 7 positions matching TRBD2. The CDR3 extends over 15 amino acids. CDR1 is SGHAT and CDR2 is FQDESV in the germline V gene (reference sequence). V was clipped by 4 bases and J by 5 bases; unmatched bases: 10. The CDR3 DNA reads TGTGCCAGCAGCTACCCCCTGGGGGGGAGGGAGACCCAGTACTTC. This sequence encodes CASSYPLGGRETQYF. The full variable domain, in which reference TRBV11-1 and TRBJ2-5 provide the parts outside the CDR3, is EAEVAQSPRYKITEKSQAVAFWCDPISGHATLYWYRQILGQGPELLVQFQDESVVDDSQLPKDRFSAERLKGVDSTLKIQPAELGDSAMYLCASSYPLGGRETQYFGPGTRLLVL.

This chain uses TRBV7-8 with TRBJ2-1; D remains unclear. There are 13 residues in the CDR3. Germline values: CDR1 SGHVS, CDR2 FQNEAQ. V lost 5 bases and J lost 3, with 8 bases in between. The CDR3, as DNA: TGTGCCAGCAGCAGAGCGAGCTACAATGAGCAGTTCTTC. Its translation is CASSRASYNEQFF.

There are many counts of this clone. Other DNA sequences in the same sample also yield this CDR3. The chain joins TRBV19 to TRBJ2-4; 7 nucleotides agree with TRBD1. The length of the CDR3 is 12 residues. CDR1 is LNHDA, CDR2 SQIVND, per germline (reference sequence). The trim removed 3 bases at V and 12 bases at J, leaving 5 bases unmatched. This chain's CDR3 is CASSIRDSHQYF. In DNA form, the CDR3 reads TGTGCCAGTAGTATCCGGGACAGTCATCAGTACTTC. The whole variable domain, remainder taken from reference TRBV19 and TRBJ2-4, is DGGITQSPKYLFRKEGQNVTLSCEQNLNHDAMYWYRQDPGQGLRLIYYSQIVNDFQKGDIAEGYSVSREKKESFPLTVTSAQKNPTAFYLCASSIRDSHQYFGAGTRLSVL.

This chain joins TRBV11-1 and TRBJ2-3; 7 bases fit TRBD2. The trim removed 4 bases at V and 6 bases at J, leaving 7 bases unmatched. Per germline, CDR1 SGHAT and CDR2 FQDESV (reference sequence). CDR3 size: 14 residues. CDR3 in DNA: TGTGCCAGCAGCTCCCTCCAAGCGGGGGATACGCAGTATTTT. Its protein is CASSSLQAGDTQYF.

V usage is TRBV7-9 and J usage is TRBJ2-5; a possible D gene is TRBD1 (5 bases). V was clipped by 2 bases and J by 4 bases, with 11 bases between them. CDR1 SEHNR and CDR2 FQNEAQ come from the germline V gene (reference sequence). The length of the CDR3 is 14 residues. The CDR3: CASSLSGPAETQYF. CDR3 nucleotides: TGTGCCAGCAGCTTATCAGGGCCGGCAGAGACCCAGTACTTC.

CDR3 region: CASIASGGYNEQFF. CDR3 nucleotides: TGTGCCAGCATAGCTAGCGGGGGCTACAATGAGCAGTTCTTC. The gene calls are TRBV25-1 and TRBJ2-1; 10 nucleotides align to TRBD2. Unmatched junction bases numbered 3, after V lost 7 bases and J lost 3 bases. The CDR3 totals 14 residues. CDR1 is MGHDK, CDR2 SYGVNS, per germline.

V is TRBV4-2 and J is TRBJ1-1, with D unresolved. Trimming left V 4 bases short and J 0 bases short, with 12 bases between. The CDR3 spans 15 residues. Germline CDR1 and CDR2: LGHNA and YNFKEQ. CDR3 DNA: TGTGCCAGCAGCCTGGGTTCGCCGCTGAACACTGAAGCTTTCTTT. As protein: CASSLGSPLNTEAFF.

This clone appeared once. The chain is built from TRBV7-2 and TRBJ2-5; D remains ambiguous. V was pared by 4 bases and J by 5 bases, with 17 bases between. This CDR3 has 15 residues. The germline V gene encodes CDR1 SGHTA and CDR2 FQGNSA. The CDR3 DNA follows: TGTGCCAGCAGCTCCCGCAGAAACCCTGGGGAGACCCAGTACTTC. It yields the protein CASSSRRNPGETQYF.

V gene TRBV6-4 combines with J gene TRBJ2-1; unclear D gene. CDR3 length: 13 amino acids. CDR1 is MRHNA and CDR2 is SNTAGT in the germline V gene. V was trimmed by 6 bases and J by 3 bases, leaving 9 bases between them. The CDR3 sequence is CASSEDHYNEQFF. CDR3 DNA: TGTGCCAGCAGCGAGGATCACTACAATGAGCAGTTCTTC.

The V gene is TRBV19, the J gene TRBJ2-2; the D call may be TRBD1 or TRBD2 (6 bases each). This CDR3 contains 15 residues. Per germline, CDR1 LNHDA and CDR2 SQIVND (reference sequence). V lost 10 bases, J lost 5 bases, and 20 bases lay in between. The CDR3 DNA follows: TGTGCCATTAACACCGGGGGCGGGGAAACCGGGGAGCTGTTTTTT. This encodes CAINTGGGETGELFF.

V and J are TRBV5-4 and TRBJ2-5; no firm D call. V was shortened by 1 base and J by 5 bases, with 12 bases between the two germline ends. The CDR3 is made up of 14 amino acids. The germline V gene encodes CDR1 SGHNT and CDR2 YYREEE (reference sequence). The CDR3 sequence is CASSLMQPSETQYF. DNA for the CDR3: TGTGCCAGCAGCTTGATGCAACCCAGCGAGACCCAGTACTTC.

This chain joins TRBV27 and TRBJ1-2; 7 bases match TRBD1. J was trimmed by 4 bases and V by 6 bases; bases with no gene match: 8. Germline CDR1 is MNHEY and CDR2 is SMNVEV (reference sequence). This CDR3 is 14 amino acids long. CDR3 residues: CASRPTGTAYGYTF. As DNA, the CDR3 is TGTGCCAGCAGACCGACCGGGACAGCCTATGGCTACACCTTC.

The chain carries TRBV6-1 and TRBJ2-3; D is uncertain. CDR1 and CDR2 from the germline V gene are MNHNS and SASEGT. The CDR3 length is 13 residues. Trimming cost V 5 bases and J 1 base, with 7 bases left between them. The CDR3 nucleotides are TGTGCCAGCAGTACCGAGGGCACAGATACGCAGTATTTT. Translating gives CASSTEGTDTQYF.

The chain joins TRBV27 to TRBJ1-2; D is possibly TRBD1 (5 bases). CDR1 MNHEY and CDR2 SMNVEV come from the germline V gene (reference sequence). V was trimmed by 6 bases and J by 3 bases, leaving 17 bases between them. The CDR3 runs to 15 residues. The DNA for the CDR3 is TGTGCCAGCAGAGCCCCAGGGAGTTCGGACTATGGCTACACCTTC. The encoded protein is CASRAPGSSDYGYTF.

Note on this clone: A junction end diverges from the germline sequence, so it may reflect a read error. The CDR3 nucleotides are TGTGCTAGCAGCCCGGACAGGTCGGGGGAGCAGTACTTC. It encodes CASSPDRSGEQYF. The chain uses TRBV7-7 and TRBJ2-7, with 7 nucleotides matching TRBD1. Germline CDR1 is SSHAT and CDR2 is FNYEAQ (reference sequence). The CDR3 covers 13 residues.

This chain uses TRBV7-9 with TRBJ2-1; TRBD1 agrees at 7 bases. J lost 8 bases, V lost 1 base, and 5 bases had no gene match. CDR1 is SEHNR, CDR2 FQNEAQ, per germline (reference sequence). The CDR3 spans 14 residues. The chain's CDR3 is CASSLGGQFYEQFF. The CDR3 DNA reads as TGTGCCAGCAGCTTAGGGGGACAGTTCTATGAGCAGTTCTTC. Drawing the rest from reference TRBV7-9 and TRBJ2-1, the complete variable domain is DTGVSQNPRHKITKRGQNVTFRCDPISEHNRLYWYRQTLGQGPEFLTYFQNEAQLEKSRLLSDRFSAERPKGSFSTLEIQRTEQGDSAMYLCASSLGGQFYEQFFGPGTRLTVL.

The chain employs TRBV5-1 and TRBJ1-4, with D tentatively TRBD1 (5 bases). Deletions cut 4 bases from V and 7 bases from J, with 23 bases between. CDR1 is SGHRS, CDR2 YFSETQ, per germline. CDR3 length equals 17 residues. The CDR3 region is CASSSHSPDTGGEKLFF. The CDR3 DNA sequence: TGCGCCAGCAGCAGCCACTCCCCGGACACCGGTGGTGAAAAACTGTTTTTT.

The chain joins TRBV28 to TRBJ2-3; 10 bases align to TRBD2. The CDR3 length is 19 residues. Per the germline V gene, CDR1 is MDHEN and CDR2 is SYDVKM. The ends lost 7 bases at V and 2 bases at J; junction bases unmatched: 18. The CDR3 DNA sequence: TGTGCCAGCATAGGGAAGCGGGGGGGTCACCCACCTTCCACAGATACGCAGTATTTT. Its protein is CASIGKRGGHPPSTDTQYF.

The chain has TRBV14 and TRBJ2-5; 8 bases are a match to TRBD2. Germline CDR1 reads SGHDN; CDR2 reads FVKESK. This CDR3 region has 15 residues. The V gene end was trimmed by 1 base and the J gene end by 5 bases; junction bases not matched to a gene: 6. CDR3 sequence: CASSQGGTRRETQYF. The CDR3, as DNA: TGTGCCAGCAGCCAAGGTGGGACTAGGCGGGAGACCCAGTACTTC.

The chain is built from TRBV7-9 and TRBJ2-1; 10 nucleotides line up with TRBD1. Germline V gives CDR1 SEHNR, CDR2 FQNEAQ (reference sequence). V lost 7 bases and J lost 6; bases outside the gene matches: 9. The CDR3 has 15 amino acids. The CDR3 DNA is TGTGCCAGCACCCCCGGGACAGGGGCTATCAATGAGCAGTTCTTC. Its translation is CASTPGTGAINEQFF.

This clone has only a few counts. The chain links TRBV7-9 to TRBJ1-1; D gene ambiguous. Trimming took 3 bases from V and 3 from J, leaving 11 bases between them. The CDR3 has 14 residues. Germline lookup yields CDR1 SEHNR and CDR2 FQNEAQ (reference sequence). CDR3: CASSFGGSDTEAFF. The CDR3 DNA reads TGTGCCAGCAGCTTCGGCGGTTCGGACACTGAAGCTTTCTTT.

The chain couples TRBV5-6 to TRBJ2-1; tentative D call: TRBD2 (5 bases). V shed 4 bases and J shed 8 bases, with 16 bases lying between them. The V gene's germline CDR1 is SGHDT and CDR2 YYEEEE. This CDR3 comprises 14 residues. CDR3 in amino acids: CASSPWLVSDEQFF. CDR3 nucleotide sequence: TGTGCCAGCAGCCCCTGGCTAGTTAGCGATGAGCAGTTCTTC. The full variable domain, with the rest looked up from reference TRBV5-6 and TRBJ2-1, is DAGVTQSPTHLIKTRGQQVTLRCSPKSGHDTVSWYQQALGQGPQFIFQYYEEEERQRGNFPDRFSGHQFPNYSSELNVNALLLGDSALYLCASSPWLVSDEQFFGPGTRLTVL.

The V and J genes are TRBV19 and TRBJ2-7; TRBD1 agrees at 8 bases. The CDR3 length is 15 residues. Unmatched junction bases numbered 7, after V lost 5 bases and J lost 1 base. Germline assignment: CDR1 LNHDA and CDR2 SQIVND (reference sequence). In nucleotides, the CDR3 is TGTGCCAGTAGTTCACACAGGGGGGAGTCCTACGAGCAGTACTTC. This translates into CASSSHRGESYEQYF.

The genes are TRBV6-4 and TRBJ2-3, with 9 bases fitting TRBD2. The CDR3 contains 14 residues. Germline values: CDR1 MRHNA, CDR2 SNTAGT. The V segment lost 7 bases and the J segment 5 bases; nucleotides outside the gene matches: 7. The CDR3 DNA follows: TGTGCCAGCACGAGGCGGGGGGGCCAAGATACGCAGTATTTT. This translates into CASTRRGGQDTQYF.

V and J are TRBV6-6 and TRBJ2-2, with 8 bases lining up with TRBD1. CDR1 is MNHNY and CDR2 is SVGAGI in the germline V gene (reference sequence). The CDR3 is 14 residues long. V lost 6 bases and J lost 8; bases outside the gene matches: 8. The CDR3 here is CASSPGQGLGELFF. The CDR3 DNA is TGTGCCAGCAGCCCCGGACAGGGTTTGGGGGAGCTGTTTTTT.

With regard to this clone: The sample has other DNA sequences that encode this CDR3 too. DNA of the CDR3: TGTGCCAGCAGCCCGGGTCCTGGGGCCCTCCGGGATACGCAGTATTTT. It translates to CASSPGPGALRDTQYF. The gene calls are TRBV14 and TRBJ2-3; weak D call: TRBD1 (5 bases). Trimming cost V 4 bases and J 6 bases, with 20 bases left between them. The CDR3 has 16 amino acids. Germline assignment: CDR1 SGHDN and CDR2 FVKESK.